A single sample gave rise to the 2 T cell receptor beta chains below, sequenced in a study of T cell clonality in common variable immunodeficiency. Measured with immunoSEQ multiplex PCR; TCRdb has only the in-frame clones, and not every one. The sample has about 64,000 clones, none seen only once. Sample: peripheral blood mononuclear cells. The receptors derive from a person aged 18 to 75 in good health.

This clone was recorded many times. The CDR3 end is not reached by the read, which stops 3 residues before it; the germline J gene fills it in. The J gene is TRBJ2-2, the V gene TRBV6-2 or TRBV6-3; no firm D call. Trimming shortened V by 5 bases and J by 6 bases, and 13 bases separated the two germline ends. The CDR3 has 14 residues. Germline V gene lookup returns CDR1 MNHEY and CDR2 SVGEGT. The DNA read from the CDR3 is TGTGCCAGCAGTCTAACTCTAATTTCCGGGGAG. Protein: CASSLTLISGE. The CDR3 reads in full as CASSLTLISGELFF.

This clone was seen repeatedly, ten times or more. The read comes to an end 3 residues before the CDR3 does, leaving the germline J gene to fill in the end. The V call is TRBV19, the J call TRBJ2-2, with 7 bases aligning to TRBD2. This CDR3 comprises 17 residues. V dropped 4 bases and J dropped 4; count of bases not matched to a gene: 12. Germline V gene lookup returns CDR1 LNHDA and CDR2 SQIVND (reference sequence). CDR3 amino acids: CASSTLGRGTGTGELFF. CDR3 DNA (partial): TGTGCCAGTAGTACCTTAGGGCGGGGGACGGGCACCGGGGAG.